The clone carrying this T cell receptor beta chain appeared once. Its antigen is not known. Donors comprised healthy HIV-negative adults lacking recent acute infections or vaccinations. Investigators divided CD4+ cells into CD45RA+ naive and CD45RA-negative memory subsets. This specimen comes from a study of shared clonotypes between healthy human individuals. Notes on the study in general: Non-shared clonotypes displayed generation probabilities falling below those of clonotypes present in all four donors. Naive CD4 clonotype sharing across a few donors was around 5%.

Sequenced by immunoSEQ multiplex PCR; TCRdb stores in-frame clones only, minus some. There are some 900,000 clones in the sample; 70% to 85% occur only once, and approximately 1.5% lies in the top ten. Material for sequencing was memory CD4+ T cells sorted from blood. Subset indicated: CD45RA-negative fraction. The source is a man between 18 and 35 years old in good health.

CDR3 DNA sequence: TGTGCCAGCAGTTTAGGAGGGAGAACCCAGTACTTC. Protein: CASSLGGRTQYF. The chain combines TRBV28 with TRBJ2-5; tentative D call: TRBD2 (6 bases). The length of the CDR3 is 12 residues. Trimming shortened V by 2 bases and J by 8 bases, and 9 bases separated the two germline ends. CDR1 and CDR2 from the germline V gene are MDHEN and SYDVKM.